The rows below give T cell receptor beta chains drawn from one sample of a study of cytomegalovirus exposure and HLA in healthy donors. The table came from immunoSEQ multiplex PCR; TCRdb's copy has only in-frame clones and leaves some out. The data hold about 130,000 clones, with just under 80% observed a single time. The specimen sequenced was PBMCs. The receptors were gathered from a woman aged 40 to 50 in good health and CMV-seronegative. Both conserved end residues are part of each CDR3. D genes are given only for firm matches. Rows may omit the clone size; those that give it use once, few, many or a size class.

>TRBJ1-2|13|TRBV28|TRBD1|-
TGTGCCAGCAGTTTAGGAGGGGGCACGAGGTACACCTTC
CASSLGGGTRYTF
>TRBJ2-5|15|TRBV11-2|-|-
TGTGCCAGCAGCTTTGGGTCAGGGGCGTACGATGGGCAGTACTTC
CASSFGSGAYDGQYF
>TRBJ2-2|13|TRBV7-2|-|-
TGTGCCAGCAGCTTAGATTGGAGGGGGGAGCTGTTTTTT
CASSLDWRGELFF
>TRBJ2-2|14|TRBV6-1|-|-
TGTGCCAGCAGCAGGGGGGAGAGCACCGGGGAGCTGTTTTTT
CASSRGESTGELFF
>TRBJ2-3|11|TRBV27|-|-
TGTGCCGCCCACTCGGCAGATACGCAGTATTTT
CAAHSADTQYF
>TRBJ1-1|15|TRBV9|TRBD1|-
TGTGCCAGCAGCCTATCGGACAGGGAGGGCACTGAAGCTTTCTTT
CASSLSDREGTEAFF
>TRBJ2-1|15|TRBV6-5|TRBD1|once
TGTGCCAGCAGTAGGACAGGGGGCCCGTACAATGAGCAGTTCTTC
CASSRTGGPYNEQFF
>TRBJ1-2|15|TRBV28|TRBD1|-
TGTGCCAGCAGTCGCGACACAGGGGGCTTCAGCGGCTACACCTTC
CASSRDTGGFSGYTF
>TRBJ1-2|15|TRBV5-4|-|-
TGTGCCAGCAGCTTGGAGGGGGGGCGGGTCACTGGCTACACCTTC
CASSLEGGRVTGYTF
>TRBJ1-5|12|TRBV6-1|-|few
TGTGCCAGCCGGGGTAGCAATCAGCCCCAGCATTTT
CASRGSNQPQHF
>TRBJ2-1|16|TRBV11-2|TRBD1|-
TGTGCCAGCAGCCCACAGGGACAGGGGGCTTACAATGAGCAGTTCTTC
CASSPQGQGAYNEQFF
>TRBJ2-7|14|TRBV10-1|-|-
TGCGCCAGCACCCTGGGGGGTCACTCCTACGAGCAGTACTTC
CASTLGGHSYEQYF
>TRBJ2-7|14|TRBV13|-|-
TGTGCCAGCAGCTTAGGCGGAGGGTACCACGAGCAGTACTTC
CASSLGGGYHEQYF
>TRBJ1-2|17|TRBV19|-|-
TGTGCCAGTACCCCTAATTCCCATCAGGGTGTCAACTATGGCTACACCTTC
CASTPNSHQGVNYGYTF
>TRBJ2-1|13|TRBV7-2|TRBD2|-
TGTGCCAGCAGCCCTCGGCTGTCTAGCGGGCAGTTCTTC
CASSPRLSSGQFF
>TRBJ1-2|12|TRBV29-1|-|-
TGCAGCGTTGAAAGGGGTCGTTTCGACTACACCTTC
CSVERGRFDYTF
>TRBJ2-7|15|TRBV5-8|-|-
TGTGCCAGCAGCCCCCGGGACACCCCCTCCTACGAGCAGTACTTC
CASSPRDTPSYEQYF
>TRBJ2-7|15|TRBV18|TRBD1|few
TGTGCCAGCTCGGCACAGGGGGCAGCTGACCAGGAGCAGTACTTC
CASSAQGAADQEQYF
>TRBJ2-1|16|TRBV5-1|TRBD2|-
TGCGCCAGCAGCCTTGAGGGAGGGGCTAGGGCAGTGGAGCAGTTCTTC
CASSLEGGARAVEQFF
>TRBJ2-3|14|TRBV28|TRBD1|-
TGTGCCAGCAGTTTGGACAGGGCCCCAGATACGCAGTATTTT
CASSLDRAPDTQYF
>TRBJ1-4|11|TRBV30|-|once
TGTGCCTGGATGTACGGGAAAAAACTGTTTTTT
CAWMYGKKLFF
>TRBJ1-2|13|TRBV5-6|-|-
TGTGCCAGCAGCTTCCCAGGGAAGTATGGCTACACCTTC
CASSFPGKYGYTF
>TRBJ1-1|14|TRBV6-5|-|few
TGTGCCAGCAGTTATGGGGCGACGAACACTGAAGCTTTCTTT
CASSYGATNTEAFF
>TRBJ1-1|18|TRBV2|TRBD1|-
TGTGCCAGCAGTGAAGACTCATCGAAGGGGGCGGGAGGGATAGAAGCTTTCTTT
CASSEDSSKGAGGIEAFF